This T cell receptor beta chain is drawn from a study of T cells in Graves' hyperthyroidism and ophthalmopathy. Points from the study as a whole: Through a model of 13 V-J features, ophthalmopathy was separated from stable hyperthyroidism.

Fresh 10 ml peripheral blood yielded PBMCs. Template material for amplifying TCR beta CDR3 regions consisted of RNA transcripts. During a first-round RT-PCR of the TCR CDR3, the HTBI primer set was used. TCRdb reprocessed the multiplex PCR reads with MiXCR, giving one entry per CDR3 protein. The sample has 280,000 or so distinct CDR3 sequences, around 25% seen once. This clonotype has ten or more counts. No antigen is known for it. The V gene's germline CDR1 is MNHNS and CDR2 SASEGT. V gave up 6 bases and J gave up 3 bases, with 15 bases separating them. This CDR3 region has 14 residues. The V and J genes are TRBV6-1 and TRBJ2-7; TRBD2 might be the D (6 bases). Input material: blood. The origin of this receptor is a man in his forties with Graves' hyperthyroidism that later progressed to Graves' ophthalmopathy. CDR3 sequence reads: CASSERAGLYEQYF. Here the CDR3 DNA reads TGTGCCAGCAGCGAGCGGGCAGGGCTCTACGAGCAGTACTTC.